The 22 T cell receptor beta chains in this list originate from one sample, sequenced in a study of CD8 T cells in acute hepatitis C reinfection. Profiled with immunoSEQ multiplex PCR; TCRdb holds only in-frame clones, not every one. The data show approximately 41,000 clones, roughly 89% seen once. The time point was: naive CD8 control sorted from an acute-time-point sample. Sample: naive CD8+ T cells from PBMCs. All receptors derive from a man aged 30 to 45 with chronic hepatitis C.

V and J are TRBV6-5 and TRBJ2-3, with D tentatively TRBD1 or TRBD2 (6 bases each). The V and J ends lost 7 bases and 2 bases respectively, with 16 bases between them. Germline V CDR1 and CDR2: MNHEY, SVGAGI. The CDR3 is 15 amino acids. CDR3 sequence (DNA): TGTGCCAGCACACCACTAGCAGGGGTCACAGATACGCAGTATTTT. It encodes CASTPLAGVTDTQYF.

There are a few counts of this clone. This chain uses TRBV5-4 with TRBJ2-7; 10 bases align to TRBD2. V shed 2 bases and J 0 bases; nucleotides not matched to a gene: 11. The CDR3 extends over 18 amino acids. The germline CDR1 and CDR2 sequences are SGHNT and YYREEE (reference sequence). The CDR3 spells CASSFTSGRVYGSYEQYF. CDR3 DNA sequence: TGTGCCAGCAGCTTTACAAGCGGGAGGGTTTACGGCTCCTACGAGCAGTACTTC.

This rearrangement joins TRBV4-1 to TRBJ2-5; D call uncertain. Deletions cut 1 base from V and 4 bases from J, with 10 bases between. This CDR3 is 14 amino acids long. Germline V gene lookup returns CDR1 MGHRA and CDR2 YSYEKL. The DNA of the CDR3 is TGCGCCAGCAGCCAAGGATCCGCTGGAGAGACCCAGTACTTC. Encoded protein: CASSQGSAGETQYF.

The chain joins TRBV7-3 to TRBJ2-5; the match to TRBD1 covers 7 bases. Germline V gives CDR1 SGHTA, CDR2 FQGTGA. The V and J ends lost 2 bases and 3 bases, in that order; junction bases with no gene match: 9. The CDR3 has 16 residues. The CDR3 loop reads CASSLGYRGGKETQYF. The CDR3 bases are TGTGCCAGCAGCTTAGGGTACAGGGGTGGGAAAGAGACCCAGTACTTC.

The J gene is TRBJ1-1, the V gene TRBV29-1; D may be TRBD1 (6 bases). Germline V gene data show CDR1 as SQVTM and CDR2 as ANQGSEA. The V end lost 0 bases, the J end lost 3 bases, and 17 bases lay between the germline ends. This CDR3 region has 16 residues. The CDR3 region is CSVEDTPQGPYTEAFF. The DNA of the CDR3 is TGCAGCGTTGAAGATACCCCACAGGGTCCGTACACTGAAGCTTTCTTT.

The V call is TRBV10-1, the J call TRBJ2-3; D unresolved. V lost 3 bases and J lost 2, with 6 bases in between. This CDR3 contains 13 residues. CDR1 WNHNN and CDR2 SYGVQD come from the germline V gene (reference sequence). The CDR3 loop reads CASSDPATDTQYF. The CDR3 nucleotides read TGCGCCAGCAGTGACCCGGCCACAGATACGCAGTATTTT.

The chain recombines TRBV9 with TRBJ2-7, with D perhaps TRBD1 or TRBD2 (6 bases each). Germline V lookup: CDR1 SGDLS, CDR2 YYNGEE. The CDR3 is 14 amino acids. V dropped 0 bases and J dropped 2 bases, with 9 bases sitting between them. CDR3 nucleotides: TGTGCCAGCAGCGTAGGGGGGGCCCCCTACGAGCAGTACTTC. This sequence encodes CASSVGGAPYEQYF. Based on the CDR3 plus reference TRBV9 and TRBJ2-7, the full variable domain is DSGVTQTPKHLITATGQRVTLRCSPRSGDLSVYWYQQSLDQGLQFLIQYYNGEERAKGNILERFSAQQFPDLHSELNLSSLELGDSALYFCASSVGGAPYEQYFGPGTRLTVT.

The rearrangement joins TRBV6-6 to TRBJ1-3; possibly TRBD1 for D (5 bases). The germline gives CDR1 MNHNY, CDR2 SVGAGI (reference sequence). Trimming removed 0 bases from V and 5 bases from J, with 11 bases in between. The CDR3 contains 15 residues. The CDR3 region is CASSYSRGWRNTIYF. In nucleotides, the CDR3 is TGTGCCAGCAGTTACTCGAGGGGTTGGAGAAACACCATATATTTT.

The chain employs TRBV11-2 and TRBJ2-3, with 7 bases matching TRBD2. Germline CDR1 reads SGHAT; CDR2 reads FQNNGV. With V trimmed by 1 base and J by 5 bases, 9 bases remained unmatched. This CDR3 has 16 residues. This chain's CDR3 is CASSLGLAKNKDTQYF. The CDR3 DNA sequence: TGTGCCAGCAGCTTAGGACTAGCAAAGAATAAAGATACGCAGTATTTT. Drawing the rest from reference TRBV11-2 and TRBJ2-3, the complete variable domain is EAGVAQSPRYKIIEKRQSVAFWCNPISGHATLYWYQQILGQGPKLLIQFQNNGVVDDSQLPKDRFSAERLKGVDSTLKIQPAKLEDSAVYLCASSLGLAKNKDTQYFGPGTRLTVL.

This clone was seen a handful of times. At one of its ends the junction is not consistent with the germline gene, which may arise from a read error. V usage is TRBV30 and J usage is TRBJ2-1, with a possible D match to TRBD1 (5 bases). Germline lookup yields CDR1 GTSNPN and CDR2 SVGIG (reference sequence). The CDR3 contains 11 residues. Here the CDR3 DNA reads TGTGCCTGGACGGACACCCTTGAGAAGTTCTTC. It specifies CAWTDTLEKFF.

The CDR3 DNA reads TGTGCCACCAGCTCTCACACAGGGCTCAGCAATCAGCCCCAGCATTTT. Residues: CATSSHTGLSNQPQHF. J is TRBJ1-5 and V is TRBV15, with TRBD1 as a possible D gene (6 bases). Germline V gives CDR1 LNHNV, CDR2 YYDKDF (reference sequence). The CDR3 has 16 residues. With 5 bases removed from V and 1 base from J, the gap between germline ends came to 15 bases.

In this sample, this clone turned up once. The chain joins TRBV11-3 to TRBJ1-1; a weak D match, TRBD1 (5 bases). The CDR3 consists of 16 residues. Germline V gives CDR1 SGHNT, CDR2 YENEEA. V lost 2 bases, J lost 1 base, and 14 bases lay in between. The CDR3 spells CASSLREGTGNTEAFF. CDR3 in DNA: TGTGCCAGCAGCTTAAGGGAGGGGACGGGGAACACTGAAGCTTTCTTT.

The chain is built from TRBV9 and TRBJ1-1; 8 nucleotides align to TRBD1. The germline V gene encodes CDR1 SGDLS and CDR2 YYNGEE. This CDR3 is built from 14 residues. Trimming removed 3 bases from V and 5 bases from J; junction bases left unmatched: 6. The CDR3 coding sequence is TGTGCCAGCAGCGCCACTCAGGGGGCGACTGAAGCTTTCTTT. Protein sequence: CASSATQGATEAFF.

This sequence joins TRBV9 and TRBJ1-2; D is ambiguous. The V gene's germline CDR1 is SGDLS and CDR2 YYNGEE. This CDR3 has 16 residues. V lost 0 bases and J lost 1, with 13 bases in between. CDR3 loop: CASSVDGETLNYGYTF. The CDR3 DNA follows: TGTGCCAGCAGCGTAGATGGGGAAACACTTAACTATGGCTACACCTTC.

V gene TRBV2 combines with J gene TRBJ2-1; D assignment may be TRBD1 or TRBD2 (7 bases each). The CDR3 is 15 residues long. Germline-derived CDR1 and CDR2 are SNHLY and FYNNEI. V was clipped by 3 bases and J by 2 bases, with 11 bases between them. CDR3 nucleotides: TGTGCCAGCAGTGAGGGAGGGGGCGCCTACAATGAGCAGTTCTTC. Residues: CASSEGGGAYNEQFF.

As concerns this clone: Its ends do not fully match the called genes, so a read error is possible. The chain joins TRBV7-7 to TRBJ2-3; the D gene could be TRBD1 or TRBD2 (5 bases each). Germline assignment: CDR1 SSHAT and CDR2 FNYEAQ (reference sequence). The CDR3 contains 15 residues. CDR3 sequence: CASSQTEGFTDTQYF. DNA for the CDR3: TGTGCTAGCAGCCAGACAGAGGGTTTCACAGATACGCAGTATTTT.

The chain employs TRBV2 and TRBJ2-7; 9 bases match TRBD2. Per germline, CDR1 SNHLY and CDR2 FYNNEI. J gave up 2 bases and V 5 bases, and 10 bases lay outside the gene matches. The CDR3 consists of 16 residues. The CDR3 nucleotides read TGTGCCAGCAGTTCGCTTAGCGGGGGCGTCACCTACGAGCAGTACTTC. This codes for CASSSLSGGVTYEQYF. The full variable domain, its missing parts supplied by reference TRBV2 and TRBJ2-7, is EPEVTQTPSHQVTQMGQEVILRCVPISNHLYFYWYRQILGQKVEFLVSFYNNEISEKSEIFDDQFSVERPDGSNFTLKIRSTKLEDSAMYFCASSSLSGGVTYEQYFGPGTRLTVT.

The chain's CDR3 is CASSALAGGPSSYNEQFF. CDR3 in DNA: TGTGCCAGCAGTGCACTAGCGGGAGGGCCCAGCTCCTACAATGAGCAGTTCTTC. The chain couples TRBV2 to TRBJ2-1; 13 bases are a match to TRBD2. The germline V gene has CDR1 SNHLY and CDR2 FYNNEI. The J segment lost 0 bases and the V segment lost 4 bases, leaving 6 bases of the junction unmatched. This CDR3 is 18 amino acids long.

The V gene is TRBV2, the J gene TRBJ2-2; 10 bases map to TRBD1. Per the germline V gene, CDR1 is SNHLY and CDR2 is FYNNEI. V lost 9 bases, J lost 2 bases, and 9 bases stayed unmatched. The CDR3 has 16 residues. CDR3 protein: CASNPGQGKNTGELFF. CDR3 nucleotides: TGTGCCAGTAACCCGGGACAGGGGAAAAACACCGGGGAGCTGTTTTTT. The full variable domain, in which reference TRBV2 and TRBJ2-2 provide the parts outside the CDR3, is EPEVTQTPSHQVTQMGQEVILRCVPISNHLYFYWYRQILGQKVEFLVSFYNNEISEKSEIFDDQFSVERPDGSNFTLKIRSTKLEDSAMYFCASNPGQGKNTGELFFGEGSRLTVL.

The CDR3 DNA is TGTGCCAGCAGTTTATCGGGAGGCAATCAGCCCCAGCATTTT. Residues: CASSLSGGNQPQHF. This chain connects TRBV27 to TRBJ1-5; D remains unclear. The length of the CDR3 is 14 residues. Trimming left V 0 bases short and J 2 bases short, with 5 bases between. CDR1 and CDR2 from the germline V gene are MNHEY and SMNVEV (reference sequence).

The CDR3 DNA reads TGTGCCAGCAGGACCGGGACTCTTATTGAAGCTTTCTTT. This codes for CASRTGTLIEAFF. The chain recombines TRBV27 with TRBJ1-1; maybe TRBD1 (5 bases). CDR1 is MNHEY, CDR2 SMNVEV, per germline (reference sequence). V gave up 6 bases and J gave up 7 bases, with 15 bases separating them. This CDR3 comprises 13 residues.

This sequence joins TRBV10-1 and TRBJ2-7; no definite D call. The CDR3 extends over 14 amino acids. The germline V and J ends were trimmed by 3 bases and 2 bases, with 11 bases remaining between them. Looked up from germline, CDR1 is WNHNN and CDR2 is SYGVQD (reference sequence). The CDR3 sequence: CASSDEDTPYEQYF. The CDR3 DNA sequence: TGCGCCAGCAGTGATGAGGATACCCCCTACGAGCAGTACTTC.